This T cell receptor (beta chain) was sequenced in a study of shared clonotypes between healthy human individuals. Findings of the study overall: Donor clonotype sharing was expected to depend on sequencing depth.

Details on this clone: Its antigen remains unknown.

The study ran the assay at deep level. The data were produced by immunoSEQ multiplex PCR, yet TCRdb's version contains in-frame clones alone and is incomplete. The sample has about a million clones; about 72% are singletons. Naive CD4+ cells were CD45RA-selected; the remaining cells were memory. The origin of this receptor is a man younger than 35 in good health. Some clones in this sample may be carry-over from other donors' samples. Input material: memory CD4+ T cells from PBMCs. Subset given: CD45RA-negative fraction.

CDR3: CASSPGTEAYGYTF. CDR3 DNA: TGCGCCAGCAGCCCCGGGACAGAAGCCTATGGCTACACCTTC. The rearrangement uses TRBV5-1 and TRBJ1-2; 7 nucleotides line up with TRBD1. Germline CDR1 SGHRS, CDR2 YFSETQ. The CDR3 is 14 amino acids. V lost 4 bases to trimming and J lost 4 bases; unmatched junction nucleotides: 7.